What follows are 28 T cell receptor beta chains derived from one specimen sequenced in a study of shared clonotypes between healthy human individuals. Sequencing was performed with immunoSEQ multiplex PCR; in TCRdb, only in-frame clones are kept and a portion is missing. Among 1 million to 1.3 million clones listed, about 80% were seen once. Sequences were obtained from memory CD4+ T cells from PBMCs. Regarding subset: CD45RA-negative fraction. The receptors come from a man between 18 and 35 years old in good health. Some clones in this sample may be carry-over from other donors' samples.

Worth noting for this clone: Other nucleotide sequences in the sample specify the same CDR3. V is TRBV5-1 and J is TRBJ2-3, with no clear D. CDR1 SGHRS and CDR2 YFSETQ come from the germline V gene. This CDR3 spans 12 amino acids. Trimming took 4 bases from V and 4 from J, leaving 7 bases between them. The CDR3 here is CASSLRADTQYF. The DNA for the CDR3 is TGCGCCAGCAGCCTCCGGGCAGATACGCAGTATTTT.

On this clone: A read error may be the cause here, since a much bigger clone is one base away. Additional DNA sequences in this sample encode the identical CDR3. The V and J genes are TRBV5-1 and TRBJ1-2; 8 bases are shared with TRBD1. V trimming: 4 bases; J trimming: 2 bases; junction bases outside the gene matches: 4. The germline V gene encodes CDR1 SGHRS and CDR2 YFSETQ. This CDR3 spans 14 amino acids. The CDR3: CASSPGQGNYGYTF. The CDR3 DNA is TGCGCCAGCAGCCCAGGACAGGGCAACTATGGCTACACCTTC. Complete variable domain (other parts from reference TRBV5-1 and TRBJ1-2): KAGVTQTPRYLIKTRGQQVTLSCSPISGHRSVSWYQQTPGQGLQFLFEYFSETQRNKGNFPGRFSGRQFSNSRSEMNVSTLELGDSALYLCASSPGQGNYGYTFGSGTRLTVV.

V usage is TRBV7-9 and J usage is TRBJ2-2; 8 bases line up with TRBD1. Germline assignment: CDR1 SEHNR and CDR2 FQNEAQ (reference sequence). V dropped 1 base and J dropped 15; count of bases not matched to a gene: 7. This CDR3 region has 13 residues. In nucleotides, the CDR3 is TGTGCCAGCAGCTTAGATGGACAGGGAAGGATGTTTTTT. Protein sequence: CASSLDGQGRMFF.

This clone was observed once. The V gene is TRBV28, the J gene TRBJ2-1; TRBD2 matches 7 bases. The trim removed 10 bases at V and 2 bases at J, leaving 14 bases unmatched. The CDR3 covers 16 residues. Germline-derived CDR1 and CDR2 are MDHEN and SYDVKM. CDR3 nucleotides: TGTGCCACTTTTACCCGTCTAGCGGAGACCTACAATGAGCAGTTCTTC. Translating it yields CATFTRLAETYNEQFF.

The rearrangement links TRBV5-1 to TRBJ2-7, with D tentatively TRBD1 (6 bases). The CDR3 is made up of 14 amino acids. Trimming stripped 4 bases from V and 2 bases from J, with 13 bases between. Germline loops: CDR1 SGHRS, CDR2 YFSETQ. CDR3 in amino acids: CASSPTGNTYEQYF. CDR3 coding DNA: TGCGCCAGCAGCCCGACAGGTAATACCTACGAGCAGTACTTC.

The gene calls are TRBV6-4 and TRBJ2-4; 7 nucleotides match TRBD2. This CDR3 comprises 19 residues. CDR1 MRHNA and CDR2 SNTAGT come from the germline V gene. Unmatched junction bases numbered 15, after V lost 3 bases and J lost 1 base. CDR3 amino acids: CASSDRVRGRAGAKNIQYF. The CDR3 nucleotides read TGTGCCAGCAGTGATAGGGTTCGTGGGAGGGCCGGGGCCAAAAACATTCAGTACTTC.

The rearrangement joins TRBV5-1 to TRBJ2-3; no clear D. Germline V lookup: CDR1 SGHRS, CDR2 YFSETQ. Trimming left V 3 bases short and J 6 bases short, with 14 bases between. The CDR3 is 14 residues long. The CDR3 reads CASSSRLGSDTQYF. The CDR3 DNA reads TGCGCCAGCAGCTCACGGTTAGGGTCTGATACGCAGTATTTT.

This clone has more than one count but fewer than ten. This chain uses TRBV28 with TRBJ1-2; no clear D gene. V lost 2 bases and J lost 8, with 12 bases in between. Germline V gene lookup returns CDR1 MDHEN and CDR2 SYDVKM. CDR3 length equals 13 residues. CDR3 DNA sequence: TGTGCCAGCAGTTTAGCGCGGACGAGAGGCTACACCTTC. Protein product: CASSLARTRGYTF.

In this sample, this clone turned up many times. V is TRBV11-2 and J is TRBJ2-5; D may match TRBD1 or TRBD2 (5 bases each). Trimming took 5 bases from V and 5 from J, leaving 12 bases between them. The CDR3 sequence is 13 residues long. Germline loops: CDR1 SGHAT, CDR2 FQNNGV. CDR3 bases: TGTGCCAGCAGCCTCTCGGGGCCGGAGACCCAGTACTTC. Translating it yields CASSLSGPETQYF. Full variable domain (remainder filled in from reference TRBV11-2 and TRBJ2-5): EAGVAQSPRYKIIEKRQSVAFWCNPISGHATLYWYQQILGQGPKLLIQFQNNGVVDDSQLPKDRFSAERLKGVDSTLKIQPAKLEDSAVYLCASSLSGPETQYFGPGTRLLVL.

V and J are TRBV6-5 and TRBJ2-5; D is undetermined. V was cut by 0 bases and J by 2 bases, with 10 bases left in between. The CDR3 is 15 amino acids. In germline, CDR1 is MNHEY, CDR2 SVGAGI. The CDR3 sequence: CASSYSPVPQETQYF. CDR3 bases: TGTGCCAGCAGTTACTCGCCGGTTCCTCAAGAGACCCAGTACTTC.

About this clone itself: Other DNA sequences within the sample encode an identical CDR3. The J gene is TRBJ1-1, the V gene TRBV6-6; D perhaps matches TRBD1 (6 bases). Germline values: CDR1 MNHNY, CDR2 SVGAGI (reference sequence). The V end was cut by 0 bases, the J end by 4 bases, with 9 bases between. This CDR3 region has 14 residues. The DNA for the CDR3 is TGTGCCAGCAGTTACTCGGGAGGGGGCACTGAAGCTTTCTTT. It specifies CASSYSGGGTEAFF.

The chain uses TRBV18 and TRBJ1-2, with D possibly TRBD1 on 6 matching bases. Trimming stripped 4 bases from V and 8 bases from J, with 17 bases between. The CDR3 has 14 amino acids. Germline V gene sequence: CDR1 KGHSH, CDR2 LQKENI. CDR3 region: CASSLQGNQYGYTF. Here the CDR3 DNA reads TGTGCCAGCTCACTACAGGGTAATCAATACGGCTACACCTTC.

Only a few counts were recorded for this clone. The chain joins TRBV29-1 to TRBJ2-5, with a possible D match to TRBD1 (6 bases). From germline, CDR1 is SQVTM and CDR2 ANQGSEA. V dropped 5 bases and J dropped 4 bases, with 14 bases sitting between them. The CDR3 runs 13 residues. CDR3 sequence (DNA): TGCAGCGTTAGGGACACCGGCCCAGAGACCCAGTACTTC. Residues: CSVRDTGPETQYF.

This chain joins TRBV18 and TRBJ1-2; 9 nucleotides align to TRBD1. CDR3 size: 16 residues. CDR1 KGHSH and CDR2 LQKENI come from the germline V gene. After removal of 3 bases from V and 4 bases from J, the junction contained 9 bases not matched to a gene. CDR3 sequence (DNA): TGTGCCAGCTCACCGCTGGGACAGGGACTACTCTATGGCTACACCTTC. Translated, it gives CASSPLGQGLLYGYTF.

V is TRBV9 and J is TRBJ2-2; D possibly matches TRBD1 or TRBD2 (5 bases each). Germline lookup yields CDR1 SGDLS and CDR2 YYNGEE. Trimming pared 0 bases from V and 4 bases from J, leaving 7 bases between. The CDR3 is made up of 14 amino acids. The CDR3 protein is CASSVEGSTGELFF. For the CDR3, the DNA is TGTGCCAGCAGCGTAGAGGGGAGCACCGGGGAGCTGTTTTTT.

This clone was detected once. The chain is built from TRBV2 and TRBJ1-4; TRBD1 is a possible D gene (6 bases). CDR1 SNHLY and CDR2 FYNNEI come from the germline V gene. The length of the CDR3 is 14 residues. Trimming removed 4 bases from V and 7 bases from J, with 13 bases in between. CDR3 protein: CASSVRTVSEKLFF. In DNA form, the CDR3 reads TGTGCCAGCAGTGTCCGGACAGTCTCTGAAAAACTGTTTTTT.

This clone has more than one count but fewer than ten. The V and J genes are TRBV5-6 and TRBJ2-2; unclear D gene. Germline CDR1 reads SGHDT; CDR2 reads YYEEEE. The CDR3 sequence is 12 residues long. The V gene lost 2 bases and the J gene lost 7 bases, with 6 bases spanning the gap. The CDR3 nucleotides read TGTGCCAGCAGCTTTCCCCTCGGGGAGCTGTTTTTT. This encodes CASSFPLGELFF.

The chain uses TRBV5-1 and TRBJ1-4; possible D gene TRBD1, 5 bases. CDR1 and CDR2 (germline): SGHRS, YFSETQ. The CDR3 has 13 residues. Trimming pared 4 bases from V and 5 bases from J, leaving 9 bases between. The CDR3, as DNA: TGCGCCAGCAGCACGGGACGGAATGAAAAACTGTTTTTT. It yields the protein CASSTGRNEKLFF.

The genes are TRBV4-3 and TRBJ2-4; D may be TRBD1 (6 bases). Germline CDR1 LGHNA, CDR2 YSLEER. The length of the CDR3 is 21 residues. Trimming removed 2 bases at V and 0 bases at J, with 26 bases between. CDR3 in DNA: TGCGCCAGCAGCCAACTAATTCCGGGACATGCCCTCTCACTAGCCAAAAACATTCAGTACTTC. Encoded protein: CASSQLIPGHALSLAKNIQYF.

This rearrangement joins TRBV7-8 to TRBJ1-2; D is unresolved. The CDR3 is 14 residues long. V lost 0 bases and J 8 bases, leaving 13 bases between the germline ends. Germline V CDR1 and CDR2: SGHVS, FQNEAQ. The CDR3 loop is CASSLALRLGGYTF. The CDR3 region has the DNA TGTGCCAGCAGCTTAGCGCTACGGCTAGGGGGCTACACCTTC. The full variable domain, with the rest looked up from reference TRBV7-8 and TRBJ1-2, is GAGVSQSPRYKVAKRGQDVALRCDPISGHVSLFWYQQALGQGPEFLTYFQNEAQLDKSGLPSDRFFAERPEGSVSTLKIQRTQQEDSAVYLCASSLALRLGGYTFGSGTRLTVV.

The rearrangement links TRBV7-9 to TRBJ1-1; tentative D call: TRBD1 (5 bases). The germline gives CDR1 SEHNR, CDR2 FQNEAQ (reference sequence). The CDR3 has 14 amino acids. V was clipped by 5 bases and J by 0 bases, with 10 bases between them. The CDR3 loop reads CASSPGHMNTEAFF. The DNA for the CDR3 is TGTGCCAGCAGCCCAGGGCATATGAACACTGAAGCTTTCTTT.

CDR3 bases: TGTGCCAGCAGCCCCACAGGAGCTAGCTCTGGGGCCAACGTCCTGACTTTC. This translates into CASSPTGASSGANVLTF. The chain couples TRBV5-4 to TRBJ2-6; D might be TRBD1 (5 bases). V lost 4 bases and J lost 0, with 14 bases in between. The germline V gene encodes CDR1 SGHNT and CDR2 YYREEE (reference sequence). The CDR3 is made up of 17 amino acids.

Concerning this clone: This sample also contains other DNA sequences that code for the same CDR3. The chain recombines TRBV5-8 with TRBJ2-7; 9 bases line up with TRBD2. Trimming removed 0 bases from V and 3 bases from J; junction bases left unmatched: 4. CDR1 is SGHTS and CDR2 is YDEGEE in the germline V gene. This CDR3 spans 15 amino acids. CDR3 protein: CASSLGLAGIYEQYF. DNA of the CDR3: TGTGCCAGCAGCTTGGGGCTAGCGGGAATCTACGAGCAGTACTTC.

The gene calls are TRBV18 and TRBJ1-1; D not resolved. CDR3 size: 14 residues. Trimming took off 2 bases at V and 7 bases at J, with 14 bases between the two ends. Germline CDR1 and CDR2: KGHSH and LQKENI. CDR3 protein: CASSPTTAGVEAFF. In DNA, the CDR3 is TGTGCCAGCTCACCAACGACCGCCGGGGTTGAAGCTTTCTTT.

The genes are TRBV28 and TRBJ2-7; 8 nucleotides agree with TRBD2. This CDR3 spans 14 amino acids. V was clipped by 3 bases and J by 5 bases; unmatched bases: 6. CDR1 and CDR2 from the germline V gene are MDHEN and SYDVKM. This CDR3 is CASSLSGRIHEQYF. The DNA of the CDR3 is TGTGCCAGCAGTTTGAGCGGGAGAATCCACGAGCAGTACTTC. The complete variable domain, with remaining parts taken from reference TRBV28 and TRBJ2-7, reads DVKVTQSSRYLVKRTGEKVFLECVQDMDHENMFWYRQDPGLGLRLIYFSYDVKMKEKGDIPEGYSVSREKKERFSLILESASTNQTSMYLCASSLSGRIHEQYFGPGTRLTVT.

This clone was picked up a small number of times. V is TRBV5-4 and J is TRBJ2-6; D is unresolved. The CDR3 contains 16 residues. Trimming left V 1 base short and J 4 bases short, with 12 bases between. The germline V gene has CDR1 SGHNT and CDR2 YYREEE (reference sequence). This CDR3 is CASSLPRLMGANVLTF. CDR3 bases: TGTGCCAGCAGCTTGCCGCGGCTAATGGGGGCCAACGTCCTGACTTTC.

This rearrangement joins TRBV4-1 to TRBJ2-3; D remains unclear. Trimming removed 1 base from V and 4 bases from J, with 9 bases in between. From germline, CDR1 is MGHRA and CDR2 YSYEKL. This CDR3 has 14 residues. CDR3 amino acids: CASSQGFGPDTQYF. The CDR3 coding sequence is TGCGCCAGCAGCCAAGGGTTTGGCCCAGATACGCAGTATTTT.

The J gene is TRBJ1-1, the V gene TRBV4-2; D perhaps matches TRBD1 (5 bases). Germline CDR1 reads LGHNA; CDR2 reads YNFKEQ. Trimming stripped 4 bases from V and 0 bases from J, with 21 bases between. CDR3 size: 18 residues. This chain's CDR3 is CASSPSGGLRGMNTEAFF. CDR3 nucleotide sequence: TGTGCCAGCAGCCCGTCGGGGGGACTCCGGGGAATGAACACTGAAGCTTTCTTT.